The 15 T cell receptor beta chains below all came from one sample that was sequenced in a study of early T cells in non-severe SARS-CoV-2 infection. TCRdb re-called the 5' RACE reads through MiXCR, storing one row per CDR3 protein. The top ten hold approximately 2.5% of the sample, which has about 53,000 distinct CDR3 sequences, 9% to 15% seen once. Sequenced here: whole blood, sampled at baseline. The receptor source for this set is an adult who was a healthcare worker with PCR-confirmed SARS-CoV-2 infection or an uninfected control (not recorded which).

This rearrangement joins TRBV18 to TRBJ1-2; D remains ambiguous. V lost 3 bases and J 1 base, leaving 18 bases between the germline ends. Germline values: CDR1 KGHSH, CDR2 LQKENI. The CDR3 spans 17 residues. The CDR3 DNA reads as TGTGCCAGCTCACCCACGGGCAGCGAATACCATAACTATGGCTACACCTTC. Protein: CASSPTGSEYHNYGYTF.

This clonotype was recorded many times. This chain joins TRBV9 and TRBJ2-1; D may match TRBD1 or TRBD2 (5 bases each). The CDR3 runs to 15 residues. Deletions cut 4 bases from V and 2 bases from J, with 13 bases between. Per the germline V gene, CDR1 is SGDLS and CDR2 is YYNGEE. The CDR3 protein is CASSYGLGPYNEQFF. The CDR3 region has the DNA TGTGCCAGCAGCTACGGACTGGGGCCCTACAATGAGCAGTTCTTC.

This clonotype was seen repeatedly, ten times or more. The chain combines TRBV20-1 with TRBJ2-1; 7 nucleotides agree with TRBD2. Per germline, CDR1 DFQATT and CDR2 SNEGSKA (reference sequence). Unmatched junction bases numbered 15, after V lost 7 bases and J lost 9 bases. The CDR3 consists of 14 residues. CDR3 sequence: CSVLGTLKRGEQFF. The CDR3 region has the DNA TGCAGTGTTTTAGGGACCCTTAAGCGGGGTGAGCAGTTCTTC.

Many counts were recorded for this clonotype. J is TRBJ2-1 and V is TRBV14, with 8 nucleotides matching TRBD2. Germline V gene sequence: CDR1 SGHDN, CDR2 FVKESK. The CDR3 sequence is 17 residues long. J was trimmed by 2 bases and V by 1 base; bases with no gene match: 7. The CDR3 DNA sequence: TGTGCCAGCAGCCAAGGAGAGGGCGGGAGGACCTACAATGAGCAGTTCTTC. Its protein product is CASSQGEGGRTYNEQFF.

The chain carries TRBV7-2 and TRBJ1-6; D uncertain. The CDR3 totals 12 residues. CDR1 is SGHTA and CDR2 is FQGNSA in the germline V gene. Trimming stripped 6 bases from V and 9 bases from J, with 9 bases between. The chain's CDR3 is CASSLTASPLHF. Written as DNA, the CDR3 is TGTGCCAGCAGTCTTACGGCTTCACCCCTCCACTTT.

This clonotype was counted ten times or more. The chain's CDR3 is CASVQGTSLYTDTQYF. CDR3 bases: TGTGCCAGCGTACAAGGGACTAGCTTGTACACAGATACGCAGTATTTT. The chain uses TRBV11-2 and TRBJ2-3, with 9 bases fitting TRBD2. This CDR3 region has 16 residues. Losses at the gene ends were 8 bases for V and 2 bases for J; bases not matched to a gene: 11. Germline V lookup: CDR1 SGHAT, CDR2 FQNNGV.

This clonotype was seen repeatedly, ten times or more. The chain uses TRBV4-3 and TRBJ2-7; D remains unclear. V was trimmed by 0 bases and J by 6 bases, leaving 9 bases between them. The germline CDR1 and CDR2 sequences are LGHNA and YSLEER. CDR3 length equals 13 residues. The CDR3 coding sequence is TGCGCCAGCAGCCAAGAACATCAGGCCGAGCAGTACTTC. It translates to CASSQEHQAEQYF.

The chain joins TRBV29-1 to TRBJ2-3, with D perhaps TRBD1 (6 bases). The CDR3 is 17 amino acids. From germline, CDR1 is SQVTM and CDR2 ANQGSEA. V lost 3 bases and J 0 bases, leaving 19 bases between the germline ends. The CDR3 coding sequence is TGCAGCGTTGAGAAGTCAGGGGATCATTATAGCACAGATACGCAGTATTTT. It is translated as CSVEKSGDHYSTDTQYF.

CDR3: CASSQHHAGLSGGTEAFF. The CDR3 DNA is TGTGCCAGCAGCCAACATCACGCGGGTCTTTCCGGGGGCACTGAAGCTTTCTTT. The rearrangement links TRBV14 to TRBJ1-1; TRBD1 is a possible D gene (5 bases). V lost 2 bases and J 4 bases, leaving 23 bases between the germline ends. CDR3 size: 18 residues. Per germline, CDR1 SGHDN and CDR2 FVKESK.

The table lists this clonotype with a few counts. V usage is TRBV11-2 and J usage is TRBJ2-7; D is uncertain. Trimming shortened V by 5 bases and J by 0 bases, and 14 bases separated the two germline ends. The CDR3 extends over 15 amino acids. CDR1 SGHAT and CDR2 FQNNGV come from the germline V gene. The CDR3 DNA reads TGTGCCAGCAGCCCCATCCCTACAATCTCCTACGAGCAGTACTTC. This gives the protein CASSPIPTISYEQYF.

In nucleotides, the CDR3 is TGTGCCAGCAGCTTTATTACTAGCGGGAGGGCCAGAGAGACCCAGTACTTC. Its protein product is CASSFITSGRARETQYF. The V and J genes are TRBV5-4 and TRBJ2-5; 13 bases agree with TRBD2. Per the germline V gene, CDR1 is SGHNT and CDR2 is YYREEE (reference sequence). J lost 4 bases, V lost 2 bases, and 8 bases had no gene match. The CDR3 runs 17 residues.

Written as DNA, the CDR3 is TGTGCCAGCAGCGCGCGGGACCCTAGGGAGCAGTTCTTC. Its translation: CASSARDPREQFF. This chain uses TRBV7-2 with TRBJ2-1; a weak D match, TRBD2 (6 bases). V lost 5 bases and J lost 10, with 15 bases in between. The CDR3 loop spans 13 amino acids. Germline CDR1 is SGHTA and CDR2 is FQGNSA.

This clonotype was counted only a few times. This chain joins TRBV6-2 or TRBV6-3 and TRBJ2-4; D is possibly TRBD1 (6 bases). CDR1 is MNHEY and CDR2 is SVGEGT in the germline V gene. There are 14 residues in the CDR3. With 5 bases removed from V and 10 bases from J, the gap between germline ends came to 18 bases. The CDR3 is CASSQRRGSWIQYF. CDR3 bases: TGTGCCAGCAGTCAACGAAGGGGGTCGTGGATTCAGTACTTC.

This clonotype occurred many times. The CDR3 protein is CASSLVGQVENIQYF. DNA of the CDR3: TGTGCCAGCAGCTTAGTAGGGCAAGTGGAAAACATTCAGTACTTC. The rearrangement uses TRBV7-2 and TRBJ2-4; D unclear. In germline, CDR1 is SGHTA, CDR2 FQGNSA. The CDR3 is 15 residues long. V was clipped by 1 base and J by 5 bases, with 12 bases between them.

There are a few counts of this clonotype. CDR3 nucleotides: TGTGCCAGCAGTTTAGCAGGGGGCCTCTACAATGAGCAGTTCTTC. Translation: CASSLAGGLYNEQFF. The gene calls are TRBV12-3 or TRBV12-4 and TRBJ2-1; TRBD1 aligns across 7 bases. J lost 3 bases, V lost 0 bases, and 2 bases had no gene match. This CDR3 is 15 amino acids long.